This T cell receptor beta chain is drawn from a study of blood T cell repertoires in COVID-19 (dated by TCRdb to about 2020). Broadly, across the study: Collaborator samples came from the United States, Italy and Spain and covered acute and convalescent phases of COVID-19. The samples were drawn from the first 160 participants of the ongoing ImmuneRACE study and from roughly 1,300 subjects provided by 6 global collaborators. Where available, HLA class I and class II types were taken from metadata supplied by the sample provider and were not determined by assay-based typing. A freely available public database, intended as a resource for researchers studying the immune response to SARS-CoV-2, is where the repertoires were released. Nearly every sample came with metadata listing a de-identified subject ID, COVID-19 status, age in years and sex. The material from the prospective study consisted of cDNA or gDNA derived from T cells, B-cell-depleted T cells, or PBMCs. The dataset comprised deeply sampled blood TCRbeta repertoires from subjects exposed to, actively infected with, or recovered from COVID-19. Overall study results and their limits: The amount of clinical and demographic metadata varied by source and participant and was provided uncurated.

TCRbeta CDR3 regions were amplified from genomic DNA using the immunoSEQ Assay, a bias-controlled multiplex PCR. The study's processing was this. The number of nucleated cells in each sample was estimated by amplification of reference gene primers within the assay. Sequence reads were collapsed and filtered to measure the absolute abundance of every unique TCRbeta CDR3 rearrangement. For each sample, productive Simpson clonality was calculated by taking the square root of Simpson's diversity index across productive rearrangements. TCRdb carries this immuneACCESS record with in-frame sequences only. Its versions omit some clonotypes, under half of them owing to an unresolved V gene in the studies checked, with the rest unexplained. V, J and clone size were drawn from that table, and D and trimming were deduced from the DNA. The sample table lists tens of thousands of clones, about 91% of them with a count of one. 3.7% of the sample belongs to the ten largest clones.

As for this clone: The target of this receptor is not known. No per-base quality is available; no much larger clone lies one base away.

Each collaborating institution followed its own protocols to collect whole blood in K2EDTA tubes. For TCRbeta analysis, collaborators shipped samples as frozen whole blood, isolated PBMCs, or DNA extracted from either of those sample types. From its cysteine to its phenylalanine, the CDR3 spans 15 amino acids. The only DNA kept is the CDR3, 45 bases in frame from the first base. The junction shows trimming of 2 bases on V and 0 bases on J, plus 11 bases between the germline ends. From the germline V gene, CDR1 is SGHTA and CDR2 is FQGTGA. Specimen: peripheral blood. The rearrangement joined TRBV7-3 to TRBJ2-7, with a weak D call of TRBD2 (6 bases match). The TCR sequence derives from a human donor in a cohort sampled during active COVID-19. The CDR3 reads CASSLGAGSSYEQYF. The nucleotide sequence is TGTGCCAGCAGCTTAGGGGCGGGAAGCTCCTACGAGCAGTACTTC. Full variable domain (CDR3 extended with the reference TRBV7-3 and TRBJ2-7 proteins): GAGVSQTPSNKVTEKGKYVELRCDPISGHTALYWYRQSLGQGPEFLIYFQGTGAADDSGLPNDRFFAVRPEGSVSTLKIQRTERGDSAVYLCASSLGAGSSYEQYFGPGTRLTVT.